This TCR beta chain was documented in a study of T cell clonotyping in hematopoietic cell transplantation. Whole-study results and caveats: Recipient TCR diversity dropped after transplant; expanded clonotypes rose from day 30 to 180.

Here immunoSEQ multiplex PCR was the method, and the copy in TCRdb shows in-frame clones only, minus some. This table has roughly 17,000 clones, about nine tenths appearing once. Of note for this clone: The antigen is not known.

After removal of 4 bases from V and 1 base from J, the junction contained 8 bases not matched to a gene. This CDR3 contains 17 residues. Germline CDR1 is SGHDT and CDR2 is YYEEEE. The clonotype originates from a man between 40 and 49 years old in good health. Some clones in this sample may be carry-over from other donors' samples. What was sequenced was peripheral blood mononuclear cells. The gene calls are TRBV5-6 and TRBJ2-5, with 12 positions matching TRBD2. The CDR3 region has the DNA TGTGCCAGCAGCCCCTCTTGGGGACTAGCGGGCCAAGAGACCCAGTACTTC. This sequence encodes CASSPSWGLAGQETQYF.